One and the same sample provided the 3 T cell receptor beta chains below, sequenced in a study of PD-1 blockade in classical Hodgkin lymphoma (dated by TCRdb to 2019 to 2021). The library was produced with the immunoSEQ multiplex PCR assay. TCRdb limited this immuneACCESS table to in-frame rearrangements with V and J called. A share of clones is missing; checked studies link under half to unresolved V genes, and the rest is unexplained. In this sample the table shows over 25,000 clones, more than 75% of which occur a single time. The biggest ten clones account for around a tenth of the sample. The time point label here, explained by the study, means: cycle 2 day 1 (C2D1) of nivolumab. Every trial patient had relapsed following autologous stem cell transplantation, and prior brentuximab vedotin exposure was what differed among cohorts A, B and C. The source was peripheral blood mononuclear cells (PBMCs), collected before the second cycle of nivolumab. The origin of the receptors is a human donor with classical Hodgkin lymphoma.

V and J are TRBV9 and TRBJ2-1; the D call may be TRBD1 or TRBD2 (6 bases each). Trimming stripped 3 bases from V and 2 bases from J, with 18 bases between. Germline values: CDR1 SGDLS, CDR2 YYNGEE. CDR3 length: 17 amino acids. The CDR3 here is CASSAKTPGAPYNEQFF. CDR3 nucleotide sequence: TGTGCCAGCAGCGCTAAGACCCCGGGGGCACCCTACAATGAGCAGTTCTTC.

A few counts support this clone. The chain joins TRBV28 to TRBJ1-5, with a weak D call TRBD1 (6 bases). V lost 6 bases and J 6 bases, leaving 9 bases between the germline ends. The CDR3 is made up of 12 amino acids. Germline CDR1 and CDR2: MDHEN and SYDVKM. The CDR3 coding sequence is TGTGCCAGCAGATCGACAGGTCAGCCCCAGCATTTT. It translates to CASRSTGQPQHF.

The DNA for the CDR3 is TGTGCCAGCAGTTTTGGGGTCTACGAGCAGTACTTC. Translation gives CASSFGVYEQYF. The chain links TRBV28 to TRBJ2-7; no definite D call. The V gene's germline CDR1 is MDHEN and CDR2 SYDVKM. The V end was cut by 3 bases, the J end by 3 bases, with 6 bases between. This CDR3 contains 12 residues.